Below, one T cell receptor beta chain is given with its context. Its antigen remains unidentified. This specimen comes from a study of cytomegalovirus exposure and HLA in healthy donors. Findings and caveats of the study: Later on, analysis showed that most CMV-associated TCR beta chains appeared to be HLA-restricted. Being productive about 87% or about 30% of the time was typical of most TCR beta V segments in an earlier analysis.

V was pared by 1 base and J by 0 bases, with 10 bases between. CDR3 size: 16 residues. Germline CDR1 reads MDHEN; CDR2 reads SYDVKM. Both 60 Vbeta primers and 13 Jbeta primers went into the PCR. Clones were sequenced by immunoSEQ multiplex PCR, and TCRdb holds only the in-frame ones, with some missing. This sample has over 130,000 clones, with approximately 80% found just once. The receptor was isolated from a man aged 40-55 years in good health and CMV-seronegative. V and J are TRBV28 and TRBJ1-5; TRBD1 is a possible D gene (5 bases). Material for sequencing was PBMCs. As DNA, the CDR3 is TGTGCCAGCAGTTTATCGGACAACCGTAGCAATCAGCCCCAGCATTTT. Protein: CASSLSDNRSNQPQHF.